This TCR beta chain is from a study of blood T cell repertoires in COVID-19. Overall study context: The cDNA or gDNA used as material had been derived from T cells, B-cell-depleted T cells, or PBMCs.

Trimming shortened V by 2 bases and J by 8 bases, and 6 bases separated the two germline ends. This CDR3 has 11 amino acids. CDR1 and CDR2 from the germline V gene are GTSNPN and SVGIG (reference sequence). Recovered status in Cohort 3 required two negative PCRs, clearance, or symptom resolution. Method: immunoSEQ multiplex PCR; TCRdb's copy keeps in-frame clones and lacks some. The table has over 200,000 clones, over 75% seen once. Sample: PBMCs or T cells enriched from blood (not recorded which). The chain carries TRBV30 and TRBJ1-4; D remains unclear. This TCR came from a man aged 18 to 35 who had recovered from COVID-19. CDR3: CAWSPGEKLFF. CDR3 nucleotide sequence: TGTGCCTGGAGTCCAGGCGAAAAACTGTTTTTT. The full variable domain, its missing parts supplied by reference TRBV30 and TRBJ1-4, is SQTIHQWPATLVQPVGSPLSLECTVEGTSNPNLYWYRQAAGRGLQLLFYSVGIGQISSEVPQNLSASRPQDRQFILSSKKLLLSDSGFYLCAWSPGEKLFFGSGTQLSVL.